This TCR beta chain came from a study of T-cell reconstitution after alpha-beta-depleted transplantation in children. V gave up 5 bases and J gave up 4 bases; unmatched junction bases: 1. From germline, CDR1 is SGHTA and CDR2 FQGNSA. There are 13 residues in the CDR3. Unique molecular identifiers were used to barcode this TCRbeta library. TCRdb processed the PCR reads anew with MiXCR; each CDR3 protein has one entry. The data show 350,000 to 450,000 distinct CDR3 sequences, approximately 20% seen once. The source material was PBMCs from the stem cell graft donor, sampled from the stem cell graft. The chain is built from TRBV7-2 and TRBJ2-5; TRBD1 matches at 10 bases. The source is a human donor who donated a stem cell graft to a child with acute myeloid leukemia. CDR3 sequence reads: CASSRDRGETQYF. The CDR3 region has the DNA TGTGCCAGCAGCCGGGACAGGGGAGAGACCCAGTACTTC. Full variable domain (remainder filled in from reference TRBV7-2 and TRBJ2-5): GAGVSQSPSNKVTEKGKDVELRCDPISGHTALYWYRQSLGQGLEFLIYFQGNSAPDKSGLPSDRFSAERTGGSVSTLTIQRTQQEDSAVYLCASSRDRGETQYFGPGTRLLVL.